One sample yielded the 22 T cell receptor beta chains listed below, sequenced in a study of shared clonotypes between healthy human individuals. Terminally differentiated effector memory CD45RA+ cells were excluded from the naive CD8 cells, which were CD45RO-negative and positively selected for CCR7. Data came from immunoSEQ multiplex PCR; TCRdb stores just in-frame clones and leaves some out. The sample has approximately 2,000,000 clones, around 93% seen once; the top ten hold less than 2%. The sequencing sample was made of naive CD8+ T cells from PBMCs. The source of these receptors is a man in his late teens or twenties in good health. Some clones in this sample may be carry-over from other donors' samples.

This chain links TRBV28 with TRBJ1-3; D unresolved. Germline CDR1 reads MDHEN; CDR2 reads SYDVKM. The CDR3 extends over 14 amino acids. Trimming took 5 bases from V and 4 from J, leaving 12 bases between them. The CDR3 bases are TGTGCCAGCAGTCTCCCTGACTTCGGAAACACCATATATTTT. Translated: CASSLPDFGNTIYF.

The chain links TRBV7-9 to TRBJ2-5; D tentatively reads TRBD1 or TRBD2 (6 bases each). V was shortened by 4 bases and J by 5 bases, with 17 bases between the two germline ends. The germline V gene encodes CDR1 SEHNR and CDR2 FQNEAQ (reference sequence). The CDR3 sequence is 15 residues long. The CDR3 loop reads CASSSTSGEEETQYF. The CDR3 nucleotides are TGTGCCAGCAGCTCCACTTCAGGGGAGGAGGAGACCCAGTACTTC.

The V call is TRBV28, the J call TRBJ1-1; no reliable D call. CDR3 length: 15 residues. From germline, CDR1 is MDHEN and CDR2 SYDVKM. Trimming cost V 11 bases and J 1 base, with 20 bases left between them. The CDR3 sequence: CAGTPSRGRNTEAFF. The DNA for the CDR3 is TGTGCCGGAACTCCCTCCCGCGGGAGGAACACTGAAGCTTTCTTT.

V and J are TRBV19 and TRBJ1-4, with TRBD1 matching over 8 bases. This CDR3 region has 14 residues. Looked up from germline, CDR1 is LNHDA and CDR2 is SQIVND (reference sequence). The J segment lost 4 bases and the V segment lost 8 bases, leaving 6 bases of the junction unmatched. CDR3 in DNA: TGTGCCAGTGGCAGACAGGGGCTTAATGAAAAACTGTTTTTT. Amino acid sequence: CASGRQGLNEKLFF.

The DNA of the CDR3 is TGTGCCAGCAGCTTAGATCGGGAAATGAACTATGGCTACACCTTC. Translation: CASSLDREMNYGYTF. The rearrangement joins TRBV7-9 to TRBJ1-2; D ambiguous. Germline V gene sequence: CDR1 SEHNR, CDR2 FQNEAQ (reference sequence). Trimming pared 1 base from V and 2 bases from J, leaving 11 bases between. The CDR3 is made up of 15 amino acids. The entire variable domain, with the rest obtained from reference TRBV7-9 and TRBJ1-2, is as follows: DTGVSQNPRHKITKRGQNVTFRCDPISEHNRLYWYRQTLGQGPEFLTYFQNEAQLEKSRLLSDRFSAERPKGSFSTLEIQRTEQGDSAMYLCASSLDREMNYGYTFGSGTRLTVV.

CDR3 in amino acids: CASSVEGAVDTQYF. CDR3 DNA: TGTGCCAGCAGCGTTGAAGGGGCAGTAGATACGCAGTATTTT. The chain employs TRBV9 and TRBJ2-3; possible D gene TRBD1, 5 bases. Germline CDR1 is SGDLS and CDR2 is YYNGEE. The CDR3 is 14 residues long. V lost 2 bases and J 5 bases, leaving 12 bases between the germline ends.

V usage is TRBV4-3 and J usage is TRBJ2-5, with D tentatively TRBD2 (6 bases). V lost 4 bases and J 2 bases, leaving 17 bases between the germline ends. This CDR3 is built from 16 residues. Germline V CDR1 and CDR2: LGHNA, YSLEER. DNA of the CDR3: TGCGCCAGCAGCCCAGGCGGGGTAGCGGCTCAAGAGACCCAGTACTTC. Its translation is CASSPGGVAAQETQYF.

This chain uses TRBV9 with TRBJ2-3, with D hard to call. This CDR3 spans 15 amino acids. The V end lost 0 bases, the J end lost 0 bases, and 8 bases lay between the germline ends. In germline, CDR1 is SGDLS, CDR2 YYNGEE. The CDR3 DNA follows: TGTGCCAGCAGCGTAGGACCTGATAGCACAGATACGCAGTATTTT. This encodes CASSVGPDSTDTQYF.

This clone has a single count. The chain carries TRBV7-9 and TRBJ2-7, with no clear D. The CDR3 length is 12 residues. Trimming cost V 2 bases and J 6 bases, with 8 bases left between them. The germline V gene has CDR1 SEHNR and CDR2 FQNEAQ (reference sequence). CDR3 region: CASSLPSAEQYF. In DNA, the CDR3 is TGTGCCAGCAGCTTACCGAGCGCCGAGCAGTACTTC.

CDR3 in amino acids: CASSRQGLTSGNTIYF. CDR3 in DNA: TGCGCCAGCAGCCGACAGGGACTGACCTCTGGAAACACCATATATTTT. The chain has TRBV4-3 and TRBJ1-3, with 7 bases fitting TRBD1. The V gene end was trimmed by 4 bases and the J gene end by 0 bases; junction bases not matched to a gene: 6. Germline V lookup: CDR1 LGHNA, CDR2 YSLEER. CDR3 length: 16 residues.

The V gene is TRBV27, the J gene TRBJ2-1, with a possible D match to TRBD2 (5 bases). This CDR3 is 14 amino acids long. V lost 7 bases to trimming and J lost 0 bases, with 10 bases between them. CDR1 is MNHEY and CDR2 is SMNVEV in the germline V gene (reference sequence). The CDR3 region is CASTATTSYNEQFF. CDR3 DNA sequence: TGTGCCAGCACCGCGACTACCTCCTACAATGAGCAGTTCTTC.

The chain uses TRBV6-5 and TRBJ1-1; D is uncertain. The CDR3 is made up of 15 amino acids. CDR1 is MNHEY, CDR2 SVGAGI, per germline. The V gene lost 0 bases and the J gene lost 10 bases, with 18 bases spanning the gap. The CDR3 region is CASSYSLPGPTGAFF. The CDR3 DNA follows: TGTGCCAGCAGTTACTCGTTGCCGGGCCCCACGGGAGCTTTCTTT.

The chain carries TRBV5-6 and TRBJ1-5; D unresolved. Germline CDR1 SGHDT, CDR2 YYEEEE. Trimming stripped 2 bases from V and 9 bases from J, with 12 bases between. This CDR3 has 13 amino acids. CDR3 coding DNA: TGTGCCAGCAGCTTTGAGGGTTCAGGGCCCCAGCATTTT. It is translated as CASSFEGSGPQHF.

The chain carries TRBV2 and TRBJ2-4; the match to TRBD1 covers 7 bases. Germline V CDR1 and CDR2: SNHLY, FYNNEI. The CDR3 covers 15 residues. V trimming: 3 bases; J trimming: 1 base; junction bases outside the gene matches: 3. The CDR3 coding sequence is TGTGCCAGCAGTGACCTGGACAGGGCCAAAAACATTCAGTACTTC. It translates to CASSDLDRAKNIQYF.

As for this clone: The sample contains more than one DNA sequence encoding this CDR3. The chain employs TRBV28 and TRBJ1-3; no reliable D call. The CDR3 length is 15 residues. With 2 bases removed from V and 4 bases from J, the gap between germline ends came to 12 bases. Germline CDR1 is MDHEN and CDR2 is SYDVKM. CDR3 nucleotide sequence: TGTGCCAGCAGTTTACTAGGACTGCGCGGAAACACCATATATTTT. It codes for CASSLLGLRGNTIYF. Together with reference TRBV28 and TRBJ1-3, the CDR3 gives the full variable domain: DVKVTQSSRYLVKRTGEKVFLECVQDMDHENMFWYRQDPGLGLRLIYFSYDVKMKEKGDIPEGYSVSREKKERFSLILESASTNQTSMYLCASSLLGLRGNTIYFGEGSWLTVV.

The chain employs TRBV5-1 and TRBJ2-3, with D possibly being TRBD2 (6 bases). The germline gives CDR1 SGHRS, CDR2 YFSETQ. Deletions cut 0 bases from V and 8 bases from J, with 19 bases between. The length of the CDR3 is 16 residues. The CDR3 region is CASSLAVGSRVGTQYF. CDR3 DNA: TGCGCCAGCAGCTTGGCAGTCGGGAGCAGGGTGGGTACGCAGTATTTT.

The rearrangement joins TRBV5-8 to TRBJ1-1; no clear D. V shed 0 bases and J shed 1 base, with 4 bases lying between them. This CDR3 is built from 13 residues. Germline assignment: CDR1 SGHTS and CDR2 YDEGEE. As DNA, the CDR3 is TGTGCCAGCAGCTTGGGGTCGAACACTGAAGCTTTCTTT. This gives the protein CASSLGSNTEAFF.

This rearrangement joins TRBV7-6 to TRBJ2-1; a weak D match, TRBD2 (5 bases). Germline-derived CDR1 and CDR2 are SGHVS and FNYEAQ. The CDR3 spans 15 residues. V lost 2 bases, J lost 2 bases, and 10 bases lay in between. The CDR3 region is CASSLSPGTYNEQFF. As DNA, the CDR3 is TGTGCCAGCAGCTTATCCCCCGGGACCTACAATGAGCAGTTCTTC.

The chain is built from TRBV6-6 and TRBJ1-4; the D is unclear. CDR3 length equals 13 residues. V was cut by 2 bases and J by 8 bases, with 9 bases left in between. From germline, CDR1 is MNHNY and CDR2 SVGAGI (reference sequence). The CDR3 reads CASSYTAVEKLFF. Here the CDR3 DNA reads TGTGCCAGCAGTTACACGGCAGTCGAAAAACTGTTTTTT.

The V gene is TRBV27, the J gene TRBJ2-3, with D uncertain. V was pared by 4 bases and J by 0 bases, with 5 bases between. CDR1 MNHEY and CDR2 SMNVEV come from the germline V gene (reference sequence). This CDR3 region has 13 residues. The CDR3 DNA reads as TGTGCCAGCAGTTATCCTAGCACAGATACGCAGTATTTT. Protein: CASSYPSTDTQYF.

This chain's CDR3 is CASSISTLRQPQHF. The CDR3 nucleotides read TGTGCCAGCAGCATCAGTACCTTGCGGCAGCCCCAGCATTTT. The chain employs TRBV5-5 and TRBJ1-5; D ambiguous. CDR3 length: 14 residues. V was trimmed by 4 bases and J by 7 bases, leaving 15 bases between them. Germline lookup yields CDR1 SGHKS and CDR2 YYEKEE (reference sequence).

The rearrangement uses TRBV19 and TRBJ1-2, with D hard to call. The CDR3 covers 15 residues. Germline V gene data show CDR1 as LNHDA and CDR2 as SQIVND (reference sequence). The V end lost 3 bases, the J end lost 3 bases, and 14 bases lay between the germline ends. The CDR3 DNA reads as TGTGCCAGTAGTATTGGGAGGGTCCCCGACTATGGCTACACCTTC. This encodes CASSIGRVPDYGYTF.